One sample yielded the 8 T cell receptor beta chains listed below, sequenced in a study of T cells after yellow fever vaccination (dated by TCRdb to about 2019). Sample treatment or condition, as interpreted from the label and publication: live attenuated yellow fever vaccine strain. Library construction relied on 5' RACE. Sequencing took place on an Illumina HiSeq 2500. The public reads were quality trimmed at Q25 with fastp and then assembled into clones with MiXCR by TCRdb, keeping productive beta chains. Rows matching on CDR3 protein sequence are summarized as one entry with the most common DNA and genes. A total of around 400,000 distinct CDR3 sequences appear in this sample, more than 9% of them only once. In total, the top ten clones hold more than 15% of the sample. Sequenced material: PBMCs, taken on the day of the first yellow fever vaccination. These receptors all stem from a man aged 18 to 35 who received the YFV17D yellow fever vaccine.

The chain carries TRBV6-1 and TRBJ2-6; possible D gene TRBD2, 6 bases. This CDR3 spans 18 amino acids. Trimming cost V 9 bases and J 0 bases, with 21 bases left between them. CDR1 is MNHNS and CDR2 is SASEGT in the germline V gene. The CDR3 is CARHTPAGTNSGANVLTF. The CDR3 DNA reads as TGTGCCAGGCATACACCCGCGGGAACCAACTCTGGGGCCAACGTCCTGACTTTC.

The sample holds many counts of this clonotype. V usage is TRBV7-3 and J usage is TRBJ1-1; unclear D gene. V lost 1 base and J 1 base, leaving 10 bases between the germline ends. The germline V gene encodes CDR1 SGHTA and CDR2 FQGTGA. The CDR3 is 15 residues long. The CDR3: CASSLSLGANTEAFF. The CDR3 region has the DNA TGTGCCAGCAGCTTAAGTTTAGGAGCGAACACTGAAGCTTTCTTT.

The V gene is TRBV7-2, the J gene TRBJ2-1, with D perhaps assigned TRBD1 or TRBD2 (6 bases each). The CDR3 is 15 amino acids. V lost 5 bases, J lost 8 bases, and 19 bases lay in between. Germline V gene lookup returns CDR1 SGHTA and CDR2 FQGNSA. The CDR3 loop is CASSRNSGATDEQFF. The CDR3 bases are TGTGCCAGCAGCCGCAATTCGGGGGCCACTGATGAGCAGTTCTTC.

DNA for the CDR3: TGTGCCAGCAGACGGGGGGACGGATTGTATAAAGCTTTCTTT. Encoded protein: CASRRGDGLYKAFF. The genes are TRBV6-5 and TRBJ1-1; a weak D match, TRBD1 (5 bases). The CDR3 consists of 14 residues. Germline V gene sequence: CDR1 MNHEY, CDR2 SVGAGI. V lost 6 bases and J 9 bases, leaving 20 bases between the germline ends.

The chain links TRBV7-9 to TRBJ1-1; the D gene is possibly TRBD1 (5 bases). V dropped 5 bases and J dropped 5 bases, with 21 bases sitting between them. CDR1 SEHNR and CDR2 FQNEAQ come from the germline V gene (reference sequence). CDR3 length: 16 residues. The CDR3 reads CASSPHGGVKITEAFF. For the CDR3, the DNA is TGTGCCAGCAGCCCCCACGGGGGGGTTAAAATAACTGAAGCTTTCTTT.

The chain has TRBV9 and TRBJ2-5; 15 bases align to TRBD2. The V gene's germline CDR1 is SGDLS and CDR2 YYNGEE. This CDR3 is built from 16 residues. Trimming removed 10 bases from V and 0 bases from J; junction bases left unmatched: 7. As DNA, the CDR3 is TGTGCCTCCTCCGGGACTAGCGGGGGGTACCAAGAGACCCAGTACTTC. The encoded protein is CASSGTSGGYQETQYF.

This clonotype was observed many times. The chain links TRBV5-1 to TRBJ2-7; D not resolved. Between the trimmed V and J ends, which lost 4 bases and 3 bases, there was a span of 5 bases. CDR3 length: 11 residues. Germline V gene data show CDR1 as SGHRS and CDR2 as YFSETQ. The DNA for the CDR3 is TGCGCCAGCAGCGAGAACTACGAGCAGTACTTC. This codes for CASSENYEQYF.

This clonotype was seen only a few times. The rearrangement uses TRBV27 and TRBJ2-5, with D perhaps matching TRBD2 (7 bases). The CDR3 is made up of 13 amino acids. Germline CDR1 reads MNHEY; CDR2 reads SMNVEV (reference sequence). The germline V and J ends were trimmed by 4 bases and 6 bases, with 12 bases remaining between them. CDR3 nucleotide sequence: TGTGCCAGCAGTTCGGCGGGGGCAAAGACCCAGTACTTC. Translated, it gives CASSSAGAKTQYF.